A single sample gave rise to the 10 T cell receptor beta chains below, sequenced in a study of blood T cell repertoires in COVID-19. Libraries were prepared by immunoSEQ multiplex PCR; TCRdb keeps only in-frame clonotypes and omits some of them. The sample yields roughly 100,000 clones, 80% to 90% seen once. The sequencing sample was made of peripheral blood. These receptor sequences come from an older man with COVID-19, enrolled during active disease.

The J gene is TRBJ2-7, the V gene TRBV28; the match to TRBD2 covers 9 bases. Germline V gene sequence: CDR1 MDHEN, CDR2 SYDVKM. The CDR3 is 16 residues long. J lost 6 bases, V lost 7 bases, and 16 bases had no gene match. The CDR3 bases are TGTGCCAGCACCCGGAGCATAGCGGGAGTATCCGGCGAGCAGTACTTC. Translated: CASTRSIAGVSGEQYF.

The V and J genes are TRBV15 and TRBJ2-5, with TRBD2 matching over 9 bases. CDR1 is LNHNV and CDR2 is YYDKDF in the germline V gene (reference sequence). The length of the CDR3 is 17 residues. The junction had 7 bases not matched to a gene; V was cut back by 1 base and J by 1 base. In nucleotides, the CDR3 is TGTGCCACCAGCAGAGGGAATTTGCGGGAGGGCCAAGAGACCCAGTACTTC. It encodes CATSRGNLREGQETQYF.

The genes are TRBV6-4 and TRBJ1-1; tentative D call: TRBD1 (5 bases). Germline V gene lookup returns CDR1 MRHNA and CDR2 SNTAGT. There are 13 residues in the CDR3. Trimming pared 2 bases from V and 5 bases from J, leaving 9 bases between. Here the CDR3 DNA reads TGTGCCAGCAGTGACCAGGGTGGGACTGAAGCTTTCTTT. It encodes CASSDQGGTEAFF.

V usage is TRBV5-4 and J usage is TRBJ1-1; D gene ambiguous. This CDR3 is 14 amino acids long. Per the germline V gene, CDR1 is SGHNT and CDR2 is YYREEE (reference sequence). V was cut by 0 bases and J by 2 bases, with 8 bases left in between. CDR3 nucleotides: TGTGCCAGCAGCTTGGCGAACACAAACACTGAAGCTTTCTTT. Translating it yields CASSLANTNTEAFF.

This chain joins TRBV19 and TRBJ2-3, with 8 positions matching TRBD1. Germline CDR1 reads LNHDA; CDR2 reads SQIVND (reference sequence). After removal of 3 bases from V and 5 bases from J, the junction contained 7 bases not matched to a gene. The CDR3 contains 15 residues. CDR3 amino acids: CASSMGTGAGDTQYF. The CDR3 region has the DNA TGTGCCAGTAGTATGGGGACAGGCGCCGGAGATACGCAGTATTTT.

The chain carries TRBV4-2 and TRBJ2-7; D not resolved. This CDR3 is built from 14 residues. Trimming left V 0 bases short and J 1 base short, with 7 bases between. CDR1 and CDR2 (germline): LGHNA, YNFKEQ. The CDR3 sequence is CASSQEMTSYEQYF. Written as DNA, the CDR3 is TGTGCCAGCAGCCAAGAAATGACATCCTACGAGCAGTACTTC.

CDR3 in DNA: TGTGCCAGCAGCTTGATGACAGGGGGCCAAGAGACCCAGTACTTC. Its translation is CASSLMTGGQETQYF. V and J are TRBV9 and TRBJ2-5, with TRBD1 matching over 9 bases. This CDR3 has 15 amino acids. Germline values: CDR1 SGDLS, CDR2 YYNGEE. V lost 4 bases to trimming and J lost 1 base; unmatched junction nucleotides: 5.

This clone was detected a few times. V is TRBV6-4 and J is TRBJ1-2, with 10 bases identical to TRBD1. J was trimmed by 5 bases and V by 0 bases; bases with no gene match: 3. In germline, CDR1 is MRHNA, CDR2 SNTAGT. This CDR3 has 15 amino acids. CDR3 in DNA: TGTGCCAGCAGTGACTCCGGGACAGGGGTGTATGGCTACACCTTC. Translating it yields CASSDSGTGVYGYTF.

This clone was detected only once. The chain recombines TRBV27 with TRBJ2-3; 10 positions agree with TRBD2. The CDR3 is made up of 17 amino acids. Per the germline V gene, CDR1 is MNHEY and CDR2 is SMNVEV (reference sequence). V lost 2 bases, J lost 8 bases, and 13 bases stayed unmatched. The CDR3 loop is CASSLRLAGVSTGTQYF. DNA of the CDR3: TGTGCCAGCAGTTTAAGGCTAGCGGGGGTTTCCACGGGTACGCAGTATTTT.

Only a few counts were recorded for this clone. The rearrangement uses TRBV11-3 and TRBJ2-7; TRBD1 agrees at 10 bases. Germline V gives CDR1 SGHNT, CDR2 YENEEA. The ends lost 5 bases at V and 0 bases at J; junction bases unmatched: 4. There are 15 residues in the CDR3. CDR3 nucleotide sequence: TGTGCCAGCAGCCCGGGACAGGGGAGCTCCTACGAGCAGTACTTC. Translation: CASSPGQGSSYEQYF.